The 3 T cell receptor beta chains in this list originate from one sample, sequenced in a study of T cells after yellow fever vaccination. TCRdb re-derived calls from the 5' RACE reads in MiXCR, one entry per CDR3 protein. The table includes approximately 340,000 distinct CDR3 sequences, roughly 9.4% detected once. Sample: PBMCs, taken on the day of the first yellow fever vaccination. The origin of the receptors is a man aged 18-30 years who received the YFV17D yellow fever vaccine.

This clonotype was counted a few times. The V call is TRBV10-3, the J call TRBJ2-2, with 7 bases lining up with TRBD1. With V trimmed by 6 bases and J by 5 bases, 9 bases remained unmatched. In germline, CDR1 is ENHRY, CDR2 SYGVKD. The CDR3 loop spans 15 amino acids. This chain's CDR3 is CAIRGTVLETGELFF. In DNA, the CDR3 is TGTGCCATCAGGGGGACAGTTTTAGAGACCGGGGAGCTGTTTTTT.

This clonotype showed up many times. The genes are TRBV6-6 and TRBJ1-2; possible D gene TRBD1, 6 bases. This CDR3 region has 12 residues. Germline values: CDR1 MNHNY, CDR2 SVGAGI (reference sequence). V gave up 6 bases and J gave up 5 bases, with 10 bases separating them. CDR3 sequence (DNA): TGTGCCAGCAGCTCAACAGGGTATGGCTACACCTTC. Translated: CASSSTGYGYTF.

This clonotype was observed a handful of times. The J gene is TRBJ2-3, the V gene TRBV9; D unclear. The germline CDR1 and CDR2 sequences are SGDLS and YYNGEE. Trimming cost V 2 bases and J 0 bases, with 4 bases left between them. The CDR3 is made up of 13 amino acids. CDR3 loop: CASSVDSTDTQYF. The CDR3 bases are TGTGCCAGCAGCGTGGACAGCACAGATACGCAGTATTTT.